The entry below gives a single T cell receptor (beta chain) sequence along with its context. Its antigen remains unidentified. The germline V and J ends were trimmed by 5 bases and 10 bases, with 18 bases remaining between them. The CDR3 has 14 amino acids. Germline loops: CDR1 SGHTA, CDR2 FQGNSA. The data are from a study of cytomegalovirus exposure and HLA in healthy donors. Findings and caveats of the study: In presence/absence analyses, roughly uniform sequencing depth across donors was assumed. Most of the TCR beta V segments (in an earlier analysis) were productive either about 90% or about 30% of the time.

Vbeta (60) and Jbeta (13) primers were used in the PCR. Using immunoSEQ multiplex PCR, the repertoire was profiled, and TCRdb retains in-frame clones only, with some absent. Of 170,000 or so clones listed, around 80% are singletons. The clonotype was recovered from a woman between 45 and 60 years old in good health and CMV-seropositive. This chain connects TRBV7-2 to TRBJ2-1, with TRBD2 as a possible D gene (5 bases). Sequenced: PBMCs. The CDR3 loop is CASSPRSLGKEQFF. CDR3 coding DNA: TGTGCCAGCAGCCCCCGCTCACTAGGGAAAGAGCAGTTCTTC.